The entry below gives a single T cell receptor beta chain sequence along with its context. Its antigen is not yet known. At one end the junction does not follow the germline gene, possibly because of a read error. The data were produced on an Illumina HiSeq 1500. The raw public data were reprocessed by TCRdb itself: fastp quality trimming at Q25, MiXCR clonotype calling, in-frame beta chains only. CDR3 protein sequences are deduplicated, and each keeps its most common genes and DNA. This sample comprises some 600,000 distinct CDR3 sequences, less than 25% of them detected only once. The ten largest clones add up to roughly 8% of the sample. The sample belongs to a study of T cell repertoires in cytomegalovirus infection (dated by TCRdb to between 2018 and 2020). Background for the entire study: Donor HLA type was relevant to the analysis, as public TCR beta signatures indicated carriage of CMV infection together with the matching HLA type.

The CDR3 sequence holds 16 residues, the cysteine and phenylalanine included. CDR3 DNA is the only sequence kept; it has 48 bases, read in frame from the first base. The germline V gene encodes CDR1 MNHNY and CDR2 SVGAGI (reference sequence). Summary of the overall study and its limitations: The ex vivo response was dominated by HLA-C-restricted CMV-specific TCR beta clonotypes, which also provided the single most frequent clonotype in two of eight donors. Cumulative frequency of public TCR beta family members discriminated carriers of CMV infection plus the relevant HLA type in this cohort and an independent 352-donor cohort.

Here the chain combines TRBV6-6 and TRBJ2-3, and TRBD2 matches 8 of the central bases. Sequenced material: CD8+ T cells from PBMCs. This receptor was obtained from a human donor in good health (CMV status not recorded). Some clones in this sample may be carry-over from other donors' samples. The CDR3: CANSYGRALSTDTQYF. The DNA sequence follows: TGTGCCAACAGTTACGGGAGGGCGCTTTCCACAGATACGCAGTATTTT.